This T cell receptor (beta chain) was obtained from a study of T cell responses to AZD1222 COVID-19 vaccine. Overall study results and limits: Reportedly, nearly half of unique spike TCRs recognized epitopes outside B.1.351/B.1.1.7 mutations. Regions 160-218 and 743-854 dominated among vaccine-associated CD4 TCRs spanning spike. White British people made up most donors, females outnumbered males, and clonal diversity was possibly underestimated. The study identified only five or six AZD1222 recipients as seropositive at baseline.

TCRdb's copy holds only in-frame clones and misses some; the assay was immunoSEQ multiplex PCR. The table includes 97,000 or so clones, approximately 91% detected once. The CDR3 sequence is 13 residues long. Looked up from germline, CDR1 is MNHEY and CDR2 is SVGAGI. The germline V and J ends were trimmed by 6 bases and 4 bases, with 12 bases remaining between them. This clone has just one count. What it binds is unknown. The chain recombines TRBV6-5 with TRBJ1-2, with a weak D call TRBD1 (5 bases). The sample in question was peripheral blood, obtained 28 days after the second AZD1222 dose. The clonotype comes from an adult who received the AZD1222 COVID-19 vaccine. The DNA of the CDR3 is TGTGCCAGCAGGCCGACAGCCTCCTATGGCTACACCTTC. It encodes CASRPTASYGYTF.